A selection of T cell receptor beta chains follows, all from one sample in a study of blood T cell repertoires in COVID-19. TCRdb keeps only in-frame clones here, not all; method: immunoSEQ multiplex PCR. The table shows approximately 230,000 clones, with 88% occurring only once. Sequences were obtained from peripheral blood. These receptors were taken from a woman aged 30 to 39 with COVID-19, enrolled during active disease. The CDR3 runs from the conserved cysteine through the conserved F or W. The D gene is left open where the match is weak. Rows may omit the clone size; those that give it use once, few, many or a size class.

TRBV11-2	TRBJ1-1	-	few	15	CASSLDRPPHSEAFF	TGTGCCAGCAGCTTAGACAGGCCCCCTCACTCTGAAGCTTTCTTT
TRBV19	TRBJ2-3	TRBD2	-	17	CASSIGPAGGRTDTQYF	TGTGCCAGTAGTATAGGTCCGGCGGGGGGCCGGACAGATACGCAGTATTTT
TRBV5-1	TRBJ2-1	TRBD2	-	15	CASSFTSGNYNEQFF	TGCGCCAGCAGCTTCACTAGCGGGAACTACAATGAGCAGTTCTTC
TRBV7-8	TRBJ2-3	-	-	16	CASSTDSYLSTDTQYF	TGTGCCAGCAGCACCGACTCGTACCTTAGCACAGATACGCAGTATTTT
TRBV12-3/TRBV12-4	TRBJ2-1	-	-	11	CASSRGVGQFF	TGTGCCAGCAGCCGAGGAGTGGGGCAGTTCTTC
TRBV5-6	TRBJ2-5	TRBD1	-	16	CASSLGYGTGAIHQYF	TGTGCCAGCAGTTTAGGCTACGGGACAGGGGCCATCCACCAGTACTTC
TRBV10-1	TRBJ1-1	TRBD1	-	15	CASSAEGALNTEAFF	TGCGCCAGCAGTGCAGAGGGGGCCTTGAACACTGAAGCTTTCTTT
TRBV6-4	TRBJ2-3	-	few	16	CASSDSGQGSPDTQYF	TGTGCCAGCAGTGACTCTGGGCAGGGCAGCCCAGATACGCAGTATTTT
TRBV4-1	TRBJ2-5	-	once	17	CASSQPLAWGGPETQYF	TGCGCCAGCAGCCAACCCCTGGCTTGGGGGGGCCCAGAGACCCAGTACTTC
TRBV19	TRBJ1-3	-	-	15	CATKRGGPRGNTIYF	TGTGCCACCAAGCGGGGAGGTCCAAGAGGAAACACCATATATTTT
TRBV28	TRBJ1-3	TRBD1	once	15	CASSLGTGVGNTIYF	TGTGCCAGCAGCCTGGGGACAGGGGTAGGAAACACCATATATTTT
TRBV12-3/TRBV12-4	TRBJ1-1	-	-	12	CASSFGQPEAFF	TGTGCCAGCAGTTTCGGACAGCCTGAAGCTTTCTTT
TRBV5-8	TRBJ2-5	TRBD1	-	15	CASSPGTGGEETQYF	TGTGCCAGCAGTCCCGGGACAGGGGGCGAAGAGACCCAGTACTTC
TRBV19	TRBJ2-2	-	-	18	CASTKYPFGGAGTGELFF	TGTGCCAGTACAAAATACCCTTTTGGGGGGGCTGGGACCGGGGAGCTGTTTTTT
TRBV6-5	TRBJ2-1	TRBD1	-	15	CASTSGGGNSDEQFF	TGTGCCAGCACTTCAGGGGGCGGCAATTCGGATGAGCAGTTCTTC
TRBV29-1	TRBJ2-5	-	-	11	CSVQGRETQYF	TGCAGCGTACAGGGTAGGGAGACCCAGTACTTC
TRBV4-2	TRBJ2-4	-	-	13	CASSQDGAATQYF	TGTGCCAGCAGCCAAGATGGAGCGGCGACTCAGTACTTC
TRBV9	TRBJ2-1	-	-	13	CASSARLQGEQFF	TGTGCCAGCAGCGCGAGATTACAGGGTGAGCAGTTCTTC
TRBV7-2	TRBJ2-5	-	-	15	CASSGAAGSQETQYF	TGTGCCAGCAGCGGGGCGGCGGGGTCCCAAGAGACCCAGTACTTC
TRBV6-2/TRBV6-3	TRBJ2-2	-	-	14	CASSYSTRTGELFF	TGTGCCAGCAGTTACTCGACACGCACCGGGGAGCTGTTTTTT
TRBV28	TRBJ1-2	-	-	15	CASSLGASATYGYTF	TGTGCCAGCAGTTTGGGCGCATCCGCCACTTATGGCTACACCTTC
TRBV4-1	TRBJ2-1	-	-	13	CASSPDSYNEQFF	TGCGCCAGCAGCCCTGACAGCTACAATGAGCAGTTCTTC
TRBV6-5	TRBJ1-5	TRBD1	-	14	CASSPTGGNQPQHF	TGTGCCAGCAGTCCCACAGGGGGCAATCAGCCCCAGCATTTT
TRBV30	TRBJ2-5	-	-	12	CAWGRYQETQYF	TGTGCCTGGGGGAGATATCAAGAGACCCAGTACTTC
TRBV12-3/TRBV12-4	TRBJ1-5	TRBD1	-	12	CASSFGDSLQHF	TGTGCCAGCAGTTTTGGGGACAGTCTCCAGCATTTT
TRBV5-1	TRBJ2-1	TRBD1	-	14	CASSRQGWHNEQFF	TGCGCCAGCAGCCGACAGGGATGGCACAATGAGCAGTTCTTC
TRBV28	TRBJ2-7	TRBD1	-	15	CASTPDRERIYEQYF	TGTGCCAGCACCCCGGACAGGGAAAGAATCTACGAGCAGTACTTC
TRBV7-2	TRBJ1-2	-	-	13	CASSLGGFYGYTF	TGTGCCAGCAGCTTAGGTGGCTTCTATGGCTACACCTTC
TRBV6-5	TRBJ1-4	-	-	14	CASSLMAGEEKLFF	TGTGCCAGCAGCCTTATGGCAGGGGAAGAAAAACTGTTTTTT
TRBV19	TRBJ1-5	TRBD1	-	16	CASSNRQGASNQPQHF	TGTGCCAGTAGTAACCGACAGGGGGCCAGCAATCAGCCCCAGCATTTT
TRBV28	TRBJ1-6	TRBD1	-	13	CASSLDRDSPLHF	TGTGCCAGCAGCCTTGACAGGGATTCACCCCTCCACTTT
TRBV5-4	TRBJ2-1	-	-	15	CASTYRRREGVEQFF	TGTGCCAGCACCTACCGACGGAGAGAAGGAGTTGAGCAGTTCTTC
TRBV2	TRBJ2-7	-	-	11	CASSVREKQYF	TGTGCCAGCTCGGTACGGGAGAAGCAGTACTTC
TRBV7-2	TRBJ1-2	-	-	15	CASSGHRVGNYGYTF	TGTGCCAGCAGCGGACACAGGGTTGGGAACTATGGCTACACCTTC
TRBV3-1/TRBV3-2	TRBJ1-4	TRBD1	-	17	CASSQDHQTGGNEKLFF	TGTGCCAGCAGCCAAGATCACCAAACAGGGGGCAATGAAAAACTGTTTTTT
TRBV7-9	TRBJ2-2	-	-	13	CASSPIPAGELFF	TGTGCCAGCAGCCCAATCCCGGCCGGGGAGCTGTTTTTT
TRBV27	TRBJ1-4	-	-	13	CASSLQDNEKLFF	TGTGCCAGCAGTTTACAGGATAATGAAAAACTGTTTTTT
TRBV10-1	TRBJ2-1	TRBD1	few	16	CASSESGTGTYNEQFF	TGCGCCAGCAGTGAGTCCGGGACAGGGACCTACAATGAGCAGTTCTTC
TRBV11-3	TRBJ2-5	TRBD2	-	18	CASSLGSPGLAGRETQYF	TGTGCCAGCAGCTTAGGGTCACCGGGACTAGCGGGGAGAGAGACCCAGTACTTC
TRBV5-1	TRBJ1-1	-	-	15	CASSFWGQGQGEAFF	TGCGCCAGCAGCTTCTGGGGCCAGGGCCAAGGAGAAGCTTTCTTT
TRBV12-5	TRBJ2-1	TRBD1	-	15	CASVLSGTGKHEQFF	TGTGCTAGTGTTTTATCCGGGACAGGGAAACATGAGCAGTTCTTC
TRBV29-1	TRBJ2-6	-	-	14	CSVTGSSGANVLTF	TGCAGCGTTACTGGGAGCTCTGGGGCCAACGTCCTGACTTTC
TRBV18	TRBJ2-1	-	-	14	CASSPSHLGEEQFF	TGTGCCAGCTCACCAAGTCATCTCGGGGAAGAGCAGTTCTTC
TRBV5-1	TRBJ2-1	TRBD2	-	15	CASSLELAGGNEQFF	TGCGCCAGCAGCTTGGAACTAGCGGGAGGCAATGAGCAGTTCTTC
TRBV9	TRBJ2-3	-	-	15	CASTQIQGPTDTQYF	TGTGCCAGCACCCAAATACAGGGACCCACAGATACGCAGTATTTT
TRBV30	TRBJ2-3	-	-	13	CAWTRGSTDTQYF	TGTGCCTGGACTAGGGGTAGCACAGATACGCAGTATTTT
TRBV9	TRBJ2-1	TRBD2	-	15	CASSVDLAGWNEQFF	TGTGCCAGCAGCGTAGACCTAGCGGGATGGAATGAGCAGTTCTTC
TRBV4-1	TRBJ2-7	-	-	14	CASSQDEETYEQYF	TGCGCCAGCAGCCAAGACGAGGAGACCTACGAGCAGTACTTC
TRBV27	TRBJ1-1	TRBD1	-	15	CASSFQSDRAEGAFF	TGTGCCAGCAGTTTTCAGTCGGACAGGGCAGAAGGAGCTTTCTTT
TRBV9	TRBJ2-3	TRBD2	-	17	CASSVTSGGTSTDTQYF	TGTGCCAGCAGCGTAACTAGCGGGGGAACTAGCACAGATACGCAGTATTTT
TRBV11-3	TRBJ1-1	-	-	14	CASSLRGLGTEAFF	TGTGCCAGCAGCTTACGGGGATTGGGCACTGAAGCTTTCTTT
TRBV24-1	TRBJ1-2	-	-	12	CATSDTRDGYTF	TGTGCCACCAGTGATACTAGGGATGGCTACACCTTC